Each of the 28 T cell receptor beta chains below was sequenced from the same sample in a study of T cells after yellow fever vaccination. Each CDR3 protein gets one entry after TCRdb re-called the 5' RACE reads with MiXCR. Of approximately 260,000 distinct CDR3 sequences listed, 10% to 15% were seen once; the top ten hold roughly 0.5%. The sequencing used CD4+ T cells sorted from PBMCs, collected 45 days after the yellow fever booster vaccination. The receptor source for this set is a man aged 30-40 years who received the YFV17D yellow fever vaccine.

This clonotype was seen more than once but under ten times. The chain combines TRBV15 with TRBJ2-5, with D unresolved. The CDR3 length is 13 residues. CDR1 and CDR2 from the germline V gene are LNHNV and YYDKDF (reference sequence). V lost 8 bases and J 9 bases, leaving 19 bases between the germline ends. CDR3 loop: CATSRAGVLAQYF. The CDR3, as DNA: TGTGCCACCTCCCGGGCAGGAGTCTTGGCCCAGTACTTC. The full variable domain, with the rest looked up from reference TRBV15 and TRBJ2-5, is DAMVIQNPRYQVTQFGKPVTLSCSQTLNHNVMYWYQQKSSQAPKLLFHYYDKDFNNEADTPDNFQSRRPNTSFCFLDIRSPGLGDTAMYLCATSRAGVLAQYFGPGTRLLVL.

This clonotype was counted between two and nine times. This chain joins TRBV18 and TRBJ1-1; D remains unclear. CDR1 and CDR2 from the germline V gene are KGHSH and LQKENI. The CDR3 spans 11 residues. Trimming left V 2 bases short and J 5 bases short, with 3 bases between. CDR3 protein: CASSPMTEAFF. In DNA, the CDR3 is TGTGCCAGCTCACCAATGACTGAAGCTTTCTTT.

The chain employs TRBV5-1 and TRBJ1-1; a possible D gene is TRBD1 (6 bases). CDR1 SGHRS and CDR2 YFSETQ come from the germline V gene. The CDR3 extends over 13 amino acids. The V end was cut by 2 bases, the J end by 5 bases, with 10 bases between. Here the CDR3 reads CASSFQGKTEAFF. The CDR3 nucleotides are TGCGCCAGCAGCTTTCAGGGGAAGACTGAAGCTTTCTTT.

This clonotype was detected only a few times. J is TRBJ2-7 and V is TRBV20-1; the D gene could be TRBD1 or TRBD2 (6 bases each). Germline V gene lookup returns CDR1 DFQATT and CDR2 SNEGSKA (reference sequence). This CDR3 spans 13 amino acids. Trimming cost V 7 bases and J 1 base, with 14 bases left between them. For the CDR3, the DNA is TGCAGTGGCCGAGGGGGGCAGTCCTACGAGCAGTACTTC. Its protein is CSGRGGQSYEQYF.

This clonotype has just a few counts. The V gene is TRBV29-1, the J gene TRBJ1-5, with D unresolved. Germline loops: CDR1 SQVTM, CDR2 ANQGSEA. The CDR3 covers 13 residues. V gave up 4 bases and J gave up 0 bases, with 7 bases separating them. The CDR3 DNA follows: TGCAGCGTTGGACGTGATAGCAATCAGCCCCAGCATTTT. Its protein product is CSVGRDSNQPQHF.

This clonotype has more than one count but fewer than ten. This sequence joins TRBV9 and TRBJ2-7; D gene ambiguous. V was clipped by 0 bases and J by 6 bases, with 4 bases between them. Germline loops: CDR1 SGDLS, CDR2 YYNGEE. The CDR3 spans 11 residues. CDR3 sequence (DNA): TGTGCCAGCAGCGTAGCTGGCGAGCAGTACTTC. Encoded protein: CASSVAGEQYF.

V and J are TRBV19 and TRBJ2-1; 15 bases agree with TRBD2. The CDR3 totals 17 residues. Unmatched junction bases numbered 9, after V lost 3 bases and J lost 9 bases. The germline V gene has CDR1 LNHDA and CDR2 SQIVND (reference sequence). CDR3 amino acids: CASSIKGLAGGTGEQFF. As DNA, the CDR3 is TGTGCCAGTAGTATTAAGGGACTAGCGGGAGGAACGGGTGAGCAGTTCTTC.

This clonotype has only a few counts. In nucleotides, the CDR3 is TGCAGTGCTGGCCGGGACGGAGATAATGAAAAACTGTTTTTT. Translation gives CSAGRDGDNEKLFF. The J gene is TRBJ1-4, the V gene TRBV20-1; TRBD1 is a possible D gene (5 bases). Trimming removed 5 bases at V and 4 bases at J, with 14 bases between. The CDR3 sequence is 14 residues long. Germline V gene sequence: CDR1 DFQATT, CDR2 SNEGSKA (reference sequence).

This clonotype was observed a handful of times. This rearrangement joins TRBV4-2 to TRBJ2-3; 13 bases fit TRBD2. Germline values: CDR1 LGHNA, CDR2 YNFKEQ. This CDR3 contains 17 residues. Germline trimming cut 0 bases from V and 3 bases from J; bases unmatched to any gene: 3. The CDR3 sequence is CASSQDPLAGGTDTQYF. The DNA of the CDR3 is TGTGCCAGCAGCCAAGACCCACTAGCGGGAGGGACAGATACGCAGTATTTT.

The rearrangement uses TRBV10-3 and TRBJ1-6; 8 bases fit TRBD1. The V gene's germline CDR1 is ENHRY and CDR2 SYGVKD. V trimming: 9 bases; J trimming: 7 bases; junction bases outside the gene matches: 2. There are 12 residues in the CDR3. The CDR3 DNA reads TGTGCCATTGGACAGGGCAATTCACCCCTCCACTTT. It yields the protein CAIGQGNSPLHF.

This clonotype was detected only a few times. The chain has TRBV29-1 and TRBJ2-3, with TRBD2 identical over 7 bases. CDR3 length: 14 residues. The junction had 6 bases not matched to a gene; V was cut back by 4 bases and J by 2 bases. Germline-derived CDR1 and CDR2 are SQVTM and ANQGSEA. CDR3 in amino acids: CSVAGTTNTDTQYF. The DNA for the CDR3 is TGCAGCGTTGCTGGGACTACCAACACAGATACGCAGTATTTT.

The chain joins TRBV7-2 to TRBJ2-7; D gene uncertain. This CDR3 has 12 residues. Germline CDR1 reads SGHTA; CDR2 reads FQGNSA. The V end was cut by 5 bases, the J end by 5 bases, with 10 bases between. Written as DNA, the CDR3 is TGTGCCAGCAGCCCGTTCACCGACGAGCAGTACTTC. Amino acids: CASSPFTDEQYF.

This sequence joins TRBV7-2 and TRBJ2-7; D ambiguous. The V end lost 5 bases, the J end lost 5 bases, and 13 bases lay between the germline ends. Germline V gene lookup returns CDR1 SGHTA and CDR2 FQGNSA. This CDR3 comprises 13 residues. The CDR3 sequence is CASSKMDGHEQYF. CDR3 DNA: TGTGCCAGCAGCAAAATGGACGGCCACGAGCAGTACTTC. The full variable domain, rest sourced from reference TRBV7-2 and TRBJ2-7, is GAGVSQSPSNKVTEKGKDVELRCDPISGHTALYWYRQSLGQGLEFLIYFQGNSAPDKSGLPSDRFSAERTGGSVSTLTIQRTQQEDSAVYLCASSKMDGHEQYFGPGTRLTVT.

The rearrangement links TRBV5-1 to TRBJ1-5; D is undetermined. The CDR3 is 13 amino acids. Trimming pared 5 bases from V and 5 bases from J, leaving 11 bases between. Germline V gene lookup returns CDR1 SGHRS and CDR2 YFSETQ. CDR3 protein: CASRPDRYQPQHF. The CDR3 coding sequence is TGCGCCAGCAGACCAGACCGATATCAGCCCCAGCATTTT.

The CDR3 reads CASSLGPRGTNTEAFF. DNA for the CDR3: TGTGCCAGCTCACTCGGGCCAAGAGGGACGAACACTGAAGCTTTCTTT. The genes are TRBV18 and TRBJ1-1, with a tentative D call TRBD1 (5 bases). The length of the CDR3 is 16 residues. Germline values: CDR1 KGHSH, CDR2 LQKENI. V lost 4 bases to trimming and J lost 1 base, with 16 bases between them.

The rearrangement uses TRBV24-1 and TRBJ2-1; D is perhaps TRBD1 (6 bases). Per germline, CDR1 KGHDR and CDR2 SFDVKD. Trimming pared 4 bases from V and 3 bases from J, leaving 9 bases between. CDR3 size: 14 residues. The CDR3 bases are TGTGCCACCAGTGACTCAGGGGTCTACAATGAGCAGTTCTTC. Residues: CATSDSGVYNEQFF.

The chain has TRBV23-1 and TRBJ2-5, with D uncertain. TRBV23-1 is an ORF for which the function is uncertain. Trimming pared 0 bases from V and 2 bases from J, leaving 7 bases between. CDR3 length: 14 residues. CDR3 protein: CASSQSGRQETQYF. In nucleotides, the CDR3 is TGCGCCAGCAGTCAATCGGGCAGACAAGAGACCCAGTACTTC.

The V and J genes are TRBV5-1 and TRBJ2-1; D perhaps matches TRBD1 (6 bases). The CDR3 is 13 amino acids. V gave up 7 bases and J gave up 13 bases, with 21 bases separating them. Germline values: CDR1 SGHRS, CDR2 YFSETQ. CDR3 amino acids: CASRIETGTQQFF. CDR3 coding DNA: TGCGCCAGCCGAATAGAGACCGGGACACAACAGTTCTTC.

This clonotype was observed a handful of times. The V gene is TRBV12-3 or TRBV12-4, the J gene TRBJ2-3; weak D call: TRBD2 (6 bases). Trimming cost V 7 bases and J 9 bases, with 11 bases left between them. This CDR3 spans 11 amino acids. The DNA for the CDR3 is TGTGCCAGCAAACTAGCTGCCACGCAGTATTTT. Translating gives CASKLAATQYF.

The rearrangement links TRBV10-3 to TRBJ2-3; the D call may be TRBD1 or TRBD2 (6 bases each). The CDR3 runs to 15 residues. Trimming stripped 3 bases from V and 4 bases from J, with 14 bases between. Germline assignment: CDR1 ENHRY and CDR2 SYGVKD. CDR3 DNA sequence: TGTGCCATCAGTGACGCTAGGGGGGAATCAGATACGCAGTATTTT. Its translation is CAISDARGESDTQYF.

The gene calls are TRBV12-3 or TRBV12-4 and TRBJ1-2; 7 nucleotides agree with TRBD1. The CDR3 sequence is 13 residues long. V was pared by 6 bases and J by 8 bases, with 9 bases of the junction left unmatched. CDR3: CASSPGGARGYTF. In nucleotides, the CDR3 is TGTGCCAGCAGCCCAGGGGGGGCGCGGGGCTACACCTTC.

This sequence joins TRBV7-2 and TRBJ2-7; D may be TRBD1 (6 bases). Trimming shortened V by 7 bases and J by 5 bases, and 15 bases separated the two germline ends. Germline CDR1 reads SGHTA; CDR2 reads FQGNSA. CDR3 size: 13 residues. As DNA, the CDR3 is TGTGCCAGCACCCCAAGGGGGTGGAACGAGCAGTACTTC. Its protein is CASTPRGWNEQYF.

This clonotype was observed many times. V and J are TRBV20-1 and TRBJ2-1; perhaps TRBD2 as D (5 bases). The ends were cut back, 6 bases at V and 3 bases at J, with 18 bases in the middle. The CDR3 has 15 amino acids. Germline V gives CDR1 DFQATT, CDR2 SNEGSKA (reference sequence). The CDR3 nucleotides read TGCAGTGCCGCCCCCTCGGGAACTAGCTACAATGAGCAGTTCTTC. Translating it yields CSAAPSGTSYNEQFF.

The CDR3 loop reads CASSMDRDGGYTF. CDR3 sequence (DNA): TGCGCCAGCAGCATGGACAGGGATGGTGGCTACACCTTC. The chain uses TRBV5-1 and TRBJ1-2, with 8 bases matching TRBD1. Germline CDR1 SGHRS, CDR2 YFSETQ. V lost 4 bases, J lost 7 bases, and 6 bases stayed unmatched. The CDR3 runs to 13 residues.

The V call is TRBV4-2, the J call TRBJ2-7, with a tentative D call TRBD1 (6 bases). CDR3 length equals 15 residues. With 4 bases removed from V and 5 bases from J, the gap between germline ends came to 18 bases. Germline CDR1 and CDR2: LGHNA and YNFKEQ. CDR3 loop: CASSPQGRVSDEQYF. In DNA, the CDR3 is TGTGCCAGCAGCCCCCAGGGGCGGGTATCGGACGAGCAGTACTTC.

This clonotype was detected many times. The rearrangement joins TRBV4-3 to TRBJ2-1; D ambiguous. V dropped 0 bases and J dropped 0 bases, with 6 bases sitting between them. The CDR3 loop spans 15 amino acids. CDR1 and CDR2 (germline): LGHNA, YSLEER. CDR3 nucleotide sequence: TGCGCCAGCAGCCAAGACCACAGCTCCTACAATGAGCAGTTCTTC. This codes for CASSQDHSSYNEQFF.

This clonotype has only a few counts. The chain recombines TRBV4-3 with TRBJ1-1; TRBD1 might be the D (5 bases). V was pared by 5 bases and J by 7 bases, with 14 bases between. There are 13 residues in the CDR3. CDR1 and CDR2 from the germline V gene are LGHNA and YSLEER. The CDR3 is CASSSGGTDEAFF. Written as DNA, the CDR3 is TGCGCCAGCAGCAGCGGGGGGACTGATGAAGCTTTCTTT.

This clonotype was seen a handful of times. The chain couples TRBV6-1 to TRBJ2-1; 8 bases match TRBD1. In germline, CDR1 is MNHNS, CDR2 SASEGT. This CDR3 comprises 15 residues. With V trimmed by 6 bases and J by 8 bases, 12 bases remained unmatched. The CDR3 nucleotides are TGTGCCAGCAGCCAGGGGCTGACAGGGGTTTATGAGCAGTTCTTC. As protein: CASSQGLTGVYEQFF.